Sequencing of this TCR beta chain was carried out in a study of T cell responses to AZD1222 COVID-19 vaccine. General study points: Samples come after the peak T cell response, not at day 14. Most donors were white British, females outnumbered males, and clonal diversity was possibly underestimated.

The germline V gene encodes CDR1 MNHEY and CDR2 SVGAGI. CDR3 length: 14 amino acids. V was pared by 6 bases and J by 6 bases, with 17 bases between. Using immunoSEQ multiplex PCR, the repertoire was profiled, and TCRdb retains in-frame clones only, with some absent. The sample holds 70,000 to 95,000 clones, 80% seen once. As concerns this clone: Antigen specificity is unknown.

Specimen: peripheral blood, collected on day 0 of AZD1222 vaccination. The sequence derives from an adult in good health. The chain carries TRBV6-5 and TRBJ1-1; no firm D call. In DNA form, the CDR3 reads TGTGCCAGCAGGGCAGGAGGCGGGTTCCCTGAAGCTTTCTTT. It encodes CASRAGGGFPEAFF.